Shown below are 30 T cell receptor beta chains from a single sample sequenced in a study of vaccination and CD4 T cells after COVID-19. As for treatment: approximately 10-day PBMC culture with coronavirus spike peptide pools or control peptides (ViraFEST assay). The Oncomine TCR Beta short-read assay was applied to DNA of cultured CD4+ T cells. One entry per CDR3 protein, called by TCRdb with MiXCR from the PCR reads. The sample holds about 20,000 distinct CDR3 sequences, around 59% seen once. Antigens of these TCRs are unknown. The sequencing input was CD4+ T cells from blood, cultured in vitro. The receptors were gathered from a human donor who had recovered from COVID-19.

The chain joins TRBV20-1 to TRBJ2-3; TRBD2 matches at 8 bases. V dropped 5 bases and J dropped 2; count of bases not matched to a gene: 9. Germline lookup yields CDR1 DFQATT and CDR2 SNEGSKA (reference sequence). The CDR3 is 15 amino acids. CDR3 nucleotide sequence: TGCAGTGCTCCTACTAGCGGTTTCTCCACAGATACGCAGTATTTT. Protein: CSAPTSGFSTDTQYF.

This clonotype was observed a handful of times. V gene TRBV20-1 combines with J gene TRBJ2-7; D gene ambiguous. The CDR3 is made up of 10 amino acids. Germline CDR1 DFQATT, CDR2 SNEGSKA (reference sequence). V shed 5 bases and J shed 9 bases, with 11 bases lying between them. In DNA form, the CDR3 reads TGCAGTGCTGTTAGCAGCAGGCAGTACTTC. It encodes CSAVSSRQYF.

The genes are TRBV5-1 and TRBJ2-3; the match to TRBD2 covers 10 bases. J was trimmed by 5 bases and V by 0 bases; bases with no gene match: 9. CDR1 is SGHRS, CDR2 YFSETQ, per germline. The CDR3 extends over 17 amino acids. The chain's CDR3 is CASSLGGTSGMEDTQYF. The CDR3 DNA reads TGCGCCAGCAGCTTGGGAGGAACTAGCGGGATGGAAGATACGCAGTATTTT.

This clonotype was detected only a few times. V gene TRBV11-2 combines with J gene TRBJ2-7; D is undetermined. The germline gives CDR1 SGHAT, CDR2 FQNNGV. V lost 6 bases to trimming and J lost 2 bases, with 14 bases between them. The CDR3 runs 14 residues. This CDR3 reads CASRSLSSPYEQYF. The CDR3 region has the DNA TGTGCCAGCAGGTCGTTGTCTAGTCCCTACGAGCAGTACTTC.

The chain employs TRBV6-1 and TRBJ1-2, with TRBD1 matching 12 bases. Germline V gives CDR1 MNHNS, CDR2 SASEGT. Germline trimming cut 6 bases from V and 3 bases from J; bases unmatched to any gene: 8. The CDR3 runs 16 residues. The CDR3 region has the DNA TGTGCCAGCAGCCTCCTCGGGACAGGGGGCGACTATGGCTACACCTTC. This encodes CASSLLGTGGDYGYTF.

A single count supports this clonotype. The J gene is TRBJ2-3, the V gene TRBV5-4; 16 positions match TRBD2. CDR3 length equals 20 residues. V lost 4 bases, J lost 1 base, and 12 bases stayed unmatched. CDR1 is SGHNT and CDR2 is YYREEE in the germline V gene (reference sequence). For the CDR3, the DNA is TGTGCCAGCAGCCTTGATCCGGGACTAGCGGGAGGGGAGGGCACAGATACGCAGTATTTT. Translation gives CASSLDPGLAGGEGTDTQYF.

The chain links TRBV20-1 to TRBJ2-1; D is possibly TRBD2 (6 bases). V lost 3 bases and J lost 6, with 12 bases in between. The CDR3 runs to 13 residues. Germline values: CDR1 DFQATT, CDR2 SNEGSKA (reference sequence). DNA of the CDR3: TGCAGTGCTAGGTCGGGAGTACGCAATGAGCAGTTCTTC. Its protein product is CSARSGVRNEQFF.

The chain has TRBV18 and TRBJ1-2; TRBD1 is a possible D gene (5 bases). V was pared by 6 bases and J by 5 bases, with 10 bases between. The germline V gene has CDR1 KGHSH and CDR2 LQKENI. The CDR3 loop spans 12 amino acids. CDR3 nucleotide sequence: TGTGCCAGCTCGGGAGGGGAATATGGCTACACCTTC. Protein: CASSGGEYGYTF.

The chain joins TRBV6-5 to TRBJ2-2; 10 bases match TRBD1. Trimming cost V 4 bases and J 5 bases; bases outside gene matches: 4. This CDR3 contains 15 residues. Germline CDR1 reads MNHEY; CDR2 reads SVGAGI. The CDR3 sequence: CASSSTGGRTGELFF. CDR3 DNA sequence: TGTGCCAGCAGTTCGACAGGGGGCCGGACCGGGGAGCTGTTTTTT.

This chain connects TRBV7-9 to TRBJ1-4; the D gene is possibly TRBD1 (5 bases). The V end was cut by 5 bases, the J end by 8 bases, with 18 bases between. From germline, CDR1 is SEHNR and CDR2 FQNEAQ (reference sequence). This CDR3 is built from 15 residues. CDR3 sequence (DNA): TGTGCCAGCAGCATGCCGAGGGGAGGAGGAGAAAAACTGTTTTTT. This gives the protein CASSMPRGGGEKLFF.

This clonotype showed up just once. The chain links TRBV29-1 to TRBJ1-1; D remains unclear. Germline V gives CDR1 SQVTM, CDR2 ANQGSEA. CDR3 length: 12 residues. V lost 0 bases, J lost 7 bases, and 9 bases lay in between. CDR3 sequence: CSVEDVGNEAFF. The CDR3 region has the DNA TGCAGCGTTGAAGATGTCGGGAATGAAGCTTTCTTT.

This clonotype was observed a few times. The rearrangement joins TRBV7-9 to TRBJ1-2; TRBD1 matches at 7 bases. The germline V gene has CDR1 SEHNR and CDR2 FQNEAQ (reference sequence). With 2 bases clipped from V and 8 bases from J, the junction kept 14 bases outside the gene matches. CDR3 length equals 16 residues. The CDR3 coding sequence is TGTGCCAGCAGCTTAATGTTCAACAGGGGCTCCCAAGGCTACACCTTC. Translation: CASSLMFNRGSQGYTF.

This clonotype has just a few counts. The rearrangement links TRBV20-1 to TRBJ1-5; D possibly corresponds to TRBD1 (6 bases). This CDR3 region has 15 residues. CDR1 DFQATT and CDR2 SNEGSKA come from the germline V gene (reference sequence). V was cut by 3 bases and J by 1 base, with 13 bases left in between. CDR3 residues: CSARGPGGSNQPQHF. Here the CDR3 DNA reads TGCAGTGCTAGGGGACCCGGGGGCAGCAATCAGCCCCAGCATTTT.

This chain joins TRBV11-3 and TRBJ2-5, with D perhaps TRBD1 (6 bases). Trimming took 5 bases from V and 5 from J, leaving 21 bases between them. Germline CDR1 and CDR2: SGHNT and YENEEA. The CDR3 is 16 amino acids. The CDR3 is CASSSPDRWIGETQYF. In nucleotides, the CDR3 is TGTGCCAGCAGCAGTCCTGACAGGTGGATCGGTGAGACCCAGTACTTC.

This clonotype has a handful of counts. The chain joins TRBV7-2 to TRBJ2-2, with D unresolved. V was trimmed by 5 bases and J by 0 bases, leaving 13 bases between them. The CDR3 totals 16 residues. The germline V gene encodes CDR1 SGHTA and CDR2 FQGNSA. In DNA form, the CDR3 reads TGTGCCAGCAGCCCGAACTACGGCACGAACACCGGGGAGCTGTTTTTT. Amino acids: CASSPNYGTNTGELFF. The entire variable domain, with the rest obtained from reference TRBV7-2 and TRBJ2-2, is as follows: GAGVSQSPSNKVTEKGKDVELRCDPISGHTALYWYRQSLGQGLEFLIYFQGNSAPDKSGLPSDRFSAERTGGSVSTLTIQRTQQEDSAVYLCASSPNYGTNTGELFFGEGSRLTVL.

This chain connects TRBV7-9 to TRBJ2-5, with a weak D call TRBD2 (6 bases). Germline V gene lookup returns CDR1 SEHNR and CDR2 FQNEAQ (reference sequence). V dropped 3 bases and J dropped 2 bases, with 16 bases sitting between them. CDR3 size: 16 residues. CDR3 in amino acids: CASSFQGASVQETQYF. For the CDR3, the DNA is TGTGCCAGCAGCTTCCAAGGGGCTAGCGTACAAGAGACCCAGTACTTC.

This chain joins TRBV4-1 and TRBJ1-6; no clear D. The germline V gene encodes CDR1 MGHRA and CDR2 YSYEKL. The length of the CDR3 is 16 residues. The V end lost 3 bases, the J end lost 7 bases, and 16 bases lay between the germline ends. In DNA form, the CDR3 reads TGCGCCAGCAGCCAGGCCGCATGGGGAATCAATTCACCCCTCCACTTT. Residues: CASSQAAWGINSPLHF.

The gene calls are TRBV7-8 and TRBJ2-1; weak D call: TRBD2 (5 bases). Looked up from germline, CDR1 is SGHVS and CDR2 is FQNEAQ. The CDR3 consists of 11 residues. V lost 5 bases and J 12 bases, leaving 11 bases between the germline ends. Here the CDR3 DNA reads TGTGCCAGCAGCGTCGGGATCTGGCAGTTCTTC. Translating gives CASSVGIWQFF.

In this sample, this clonotype turned up a few times. The chain links TRBV2 to TRBJ1-5; the D gene is possibly TRBD1 (5 bases). The CDR3 loop spans 15 amino acids. The germline gives CDR1 SNHLY, CDR2 FYNNEI. V dropped 4 bases and J dropped 5 bases, with 15 bases sitting between them. CDR3 sequence: CASSGDGVSYQPQHF. The DNA of the CDR3 is TGTGCCAGCAGTGGGGACGGGGTCAGCTATCAGCCCCAGCATTTT.

This sequence joins TRBV7-2 and TRBJ2-1; TRBD2 matches 14 bases. The CDR3 length is 14 residues. Germline V gene lookup returns CDR1 SGHTA and CDR2 FQGNSA. Trimming removed 4 bases from V and 9 bases from J; junction bases left unmatched: 2. The DNA of the CDR3 is TGTGCCAGCAGCTCGGGACTAGCGGGGGTTGAGCAGTTCTTC. Its protein product is CASSSGLAGVEQFF.

The chain has TRBV6-1 and TRBJ2-3, with TRBD2 as a possible D gene (6 bases). V shed 9 bases and J shed 0 bases, with 13 bases lying between them. The CDR3 totals 14 residues. CDR1 and CDR2 from the germline V gene are MNHNS and SASEGT. The CDR3 DNA reads TGTGCCAGTAAGGGGACTCTCAGCACAGATACGCAGTATTTT. Its protein product is CASKGTLSTDTQYF.

The V and J genes are TRBV10-1 and TRBJ2-4, with a tentative D call TRBD1 (5 bases). Germline assignment: CDR1 WNHNN and CDR2 SYGVQD (reference sequence). V was clipped by 3 bases and J by 3 bases, with 12 bases between them. This CDR3 spans 15 amino acids. The DNA for the CDR3 is TGCGCCAGCAGTGAAACGCAGGGCGGCAAAAACATTCAGTACTTC. Its protein product is CASSETQGGKNIQYF.

This clonotype was counted a few times. The rearrangement uses TRBV19 and TRBJ2-5; 11 nucleotides align to TRBD1. Germline V lookup: CDR1 LNHDA, CDR2 SQIVND (reference sequence). This CDR3 has 15 amino acids. The trim removed 6 bases at V and 4 bases at J, leaving 7 bases unmatched. CDR3 bases: TGTGCCAGTAGCGTGACGGGACAGGGGGGAGAGACCCAGTACTTC. Encoded protein: CASSVTGQGGETQYF.

This clonotype was observed a handful of times. The chain uses TRBV6-1 and TRBJ1-1; D is possibly TRBD1 (6 bases). The CDR3 sequence is 15 residues long. Trimming pared 5 bases from V and 1 base from J, leaving 14 bases between. Per germline, CDR1 MNHNS and CDR2 SASEGT. The CDR3 region is CASSPRDRSNTEAFF. The CDR3 DNA sequence: TGTGCCAGCAGTCCACGCGACAGGTCGAACACTGAAGCTTTCTTT.

In this sample, this clonotype turned up once. V and J are TRBV20-1 and TRBJ2-7, with D perhaps being TRBD1 or TRBD2 (6 bases each). The CDR3 is made up of 16 amino acids. Germline lookup yields CDR1 DFQATT and CDR2 SNEGSKA (reference sequence). V dropped 4 bases and J dropped 0 bases, with 19 bases sitting between them. This chain's CDR3 is CSANRLGGLSSYEQYF. The CDR3 nucleotides read TGCAGTGCTAACCGCCTCGGGGGCCTTAGCTCCTACGAGCAGTACTTC.

The chain has TRBV15 and TRBJ2-5, with D unclear. Trimming took off 1 base at V and 5 bases at J, with 5 bases between the two ends. Germline V gene lookup returns CDR1 LNHNV and CDR2 YYDKDF (reference sequence). CDR3 length equals 12 residues. The CDR3 loop is CATSRGAETQYF. The CDR3, as DNA: TGTGCCACCAGCAGAGGGGCGGAGACCCAGTACTTC.

The rearrangement joins TRBV12-3 or TRBV12-4 to TRBJ2-2; tentatively, D is TRBD1 (6 bases). The CDR3 contains 15 residues. Between the trimmed V and J ends, which lost 5 bases and 8 bases, there was a span of 18 bases. The chain's CDR3 is CASSVPGHKAGELFF. The CDR3 DNA follows: TGTGCCAGCAGTGTCCCGGGACATAAAGCGGGGGAGCTGTTTTTT.

The chain combines TRBV10-1 with TRBJ2-1; 8 bases line up with TRBD1. V shed 2 bases, J shed 9 bases, and the junction held 9 bases outside the gene matches. The CDR3 consists of 15 residues. The germline V gene encodes CDR1 WNHNN and CDR2 SYGVQD (reference sequence). The CDR3 bases are TGCGCCAGCAGTGAGCAGGGGGCAACTTTGGGTGAGCAGTTCTTC. It translates to CASSEQGATLGEQFF.

This clonotype was picked up one time. This chain connects TRBV6-1 to TRBJ1-2; D is undetermined. Trimming stripped 6 bases from V and 6 bases from J, with 14 bases between. The CDR3 is 13 amino acids. Looked up from germline, CDR1 is MNHNS and CDR2 is SASEGT. The DNA of the CDR3 is TGTGCCAGCAGATCCAAGGGTTATAATGGCTACACCTTC. Translation: CASRSKGYNGYTF.

This chain connects TRBV2 to TRBJ2-3, with 12 nucleotides matching TRBD2. The CDR3 is 16 residues long. CDR1 SNHLY and CDR2 FYNNEI come from the germline V gene. After removal of 6 bases from V and 0 bases from J, the junction contained 4 bases not matched to a gene. As DNA, the CDR3 is TGTGCCAGCAGGGAAACTAGCGGGAGGAGCACAGATACGCAGTATTTT. Amino acids: CASRETSGRSTDTQYF.